What follows describes a single T cell receptor beta chain. This sample was included in a study of T cell responses to AZD1222 COVID-19 vaccine. The assay was immunoSEQ multiplex PCR, and TCRdb's table has in-frame clones only and misses some. The sample records more than 75,000 clones, 80% to 90% being singletons. The V end lost 3 bases, the J end lost 0 bases, and 12 bases lay between the germline ends. Germline CDR1 is LNHDA and CDR2 is SQIVND (reference sequence). The CDR3 runs to 15 residues. The material sequenced was peripheral blood, taken on day 0 of AZD1222 vaccination. The chain links TRBV19 to TRBJ2-7; D gene ambiguous. The receptor comes from an adult in good health. The CDR3 sequence is CASSMGPVSSYEQYF. CDR3 sequence (DNA): TGTGCCAGTAGTATGGGCCCCGTTTCCTCCTACGAGCAGTACTTC.